The sequence of this TCR beta chain was determined in a study of T cell responses to AZD1222 COVID-19 vaccine. Study observations and caveats: Recipients of two AZD1222 doses showed rising Spike-specific TCR breadth and depth. It should be noted that donors were predominantly white British and more often female, and clonal diversity was possibly underestimated.

The V segment lost 2 bases and the J segment 5 bases; nucleotides outside the gene matches: 8. From germline, CDR1 is LNHDA and CDR2 SQIVND (reference sequence). This CDR3 region has 16 residues. Repertoires were generated with immunoSEQ multiplex PCR, while TCRdb's copy carries only in-frame clones and drops some. The data hold 95,000 to 150,000 clones, with approximately 90% observed a single time. Of note for this clone: The antigen remains undetermined.

Source: peripheral blood, taken 28 days after the second AZD1222 dose. The TCR comes from an adult who received the AZD1222 COVID-19 vaccine. The chain joins TRBV19 to TRBJ1-3; 8 bases map to TRBD1. Here the CDR3 DNA reads TGTGCCAGTAGTATACCCGGGACAGGACGCCGAAACACCATATATTTT. Its protein product is CASSIPGTGRRNTIYF.